Each of the 29 T cell receptor beta chains below was sequenced from the same sample in a study of brain T cells in children with intractable seizures. Generated by immunoSEQ multiplex PCR, the TCRdb table keeps only in-frame clones and is missing some. The table includes a few hundred thousand clones, 93% detected once. Time point here: blood from clinic visit 5 months post-surgery; TSC patient then seizure free. Here the sequenced sample was peripheral blood, taken about 5 months after surgery. Receptor source: a boy younger than two with tuberous sclerosis and intractable seizures.

This clone was counted between two and nine times. The J gene is TRBJ1-5, the V gene TRBV27, with TRBD1 identical over 10 bases. Trimming cost V 4 bases and J 4 bases; bases outside gene matches: 1. Looked up from germline, CDR1 is MNHEY and CDR2 is SMNVEV (reference sequence). CDR3 length equals 14 residues. The CDR3, as DNA: TGTGCCAGCAGTTCGGACAGGGGGAATCAGCCCCAGCATTTT. Protein product: CASSSDRGNQPQHF.

The rearrangement links TRBV7-8 to TRBJ2-3, with 8 bases fitting TRBD1. CDR3 length: 11 residues. With V trimmed by 5 bases and J by 10 bases, 2 bases remained unmatched. Looked up from germline, CDR1 is SGHVS and CDR2 is FQNEAQ. The CDR3: CASSPTGAQYF. The CDR3 nucleotides read TGTGCCAGCAGCCCGACAGGGGCGCAGTATTTT. Full variable domain (missing parts from reference TRBV7-8 and TRBJ2-3): GAGVSQSPRYKVAKRGQDVALRCDPISGHVSLFWYQQALGQGPEFLTYFQNEAQLDKSGLPSDRFFAERPEGSVSTLKIQRTQQEDSAVYLCASSPTGAQYFGPGTRLTVL.

The table lists this clone with a count of one. This rearrangement joins TRBV10-2 to TRBJ2-7; D is uncertain. The V end was cut by 0 bases, the J end by 4 bases, with 4 bases between. Germline CDR1 reads WSHSY; CDR2 reads SAAADI. CDR3 length: 12 residues. CDR3 bases: TGCGCCAGCAGTGAGTCGAAATACGAGCAGTACTTC. Residues: CASSESKYEQYF.

The chain couples TRBV5-1 to TRBJ2-2, with D tentatively TRBD1 or TRBD2 (5 bases each). The V gene lost 0 bases and the J gene lost 5 bases, with 17 bases spanning the gap. Per germline, CDR1 SGHRS and CDR2 YFSETQ. CDR3 length: 17 residues. CDR3 protein: CASSLAPGRPWTGELFF. The CDR3 DNA reads TGCGCCAGCAGCTTGGCCCCGGGACGACCGTGGACCGGGGAGCTGTTTTTT.

This clone was observed once. The V call is TRBV5-6, the J call TRBJ2-5; 8 nucleotides align to TRBD2. Germline CDR1 reads SGHDT; CDR2 reads YYEEEE. Trimming at V came to 4 bases and at J to 2 bases, leaving 10 bases not matched to a gene. This CDR3 comprises 16 residues. The CDR3 sequence is CASSGLIAGLQETQYF. The CDR3 coding sequence is TGTGCCAGCAGCGGGCTGATAGCGGGACTACAAGAGACCCAGTACTTC.

This chain links TRBV3-1 (or the pseudogene TRBV3-2) with TRBJ1-3; weak D call: TRBD1 (5 bases). This CDR3 contains 12 residues. Trimming took 4 bases from V and 4 from J, leaving 5 bases between them. Germline lookup yields CDR1 LGHDT and CDR2 YNNKEL (reference sequence). This CDR3 reads CASSRGGNTIYF. In DNA form, the CDR3 reads TGTGCCAGCAGCCGGGGCGGAAACACCATATATTTT.

V is TRBV3-1 (or the pseudogene TRBV3-2) and J is TRBJ1-3; D is ambiguous. The CDR3 spans 14 residues. V lost 3 bases, J lost 4 bases, and 10 bases lay in between. CDR1 and CDR2 from the germline V gene are LGHDT and YNNKEL (reference sequence). DNA of the CDR3: TGTGCCAGCAGCCACACGGGTGTAGGAAACACCATATATTTT. It translates to CASSHTGVGNTIYF.

CDR3 loop: CASMSGGPGTDTQYF. CDR3 nucleotide sequence: TGTGCCAGCATGAGTGGGGGGCCAGGCACAGATACGCAGTATTTT. This chain links TRBV11-2 with TRBJ2-3; D is perhaps TRBD1 or TRBD2 (6 bases each). The ends were cut back, 7 bases at V and 1 base at J, with 15 bases in the middle. Germline CDR1 and CDR2: SGHAT and FQNNGV. The CDR3 runs to 15 residues.

This clone was counted a single time. This chain connects TRBV19 to TRBJ2-5, with 11 bases that match TRBD2. Germline V gene lookup returns CDR1 LNHDA and CDR2 SQIVND (reference sequence). This CDR3 spans 15 amino acids. V lost 4 bases and J lost 3; bases outside the gene matches: 4. In nucleotides, the CDR3 is TGTGCCAGTAGTACTCAACTAGCGGGGGAAGAGACCCAGTACTTC. Protein: CASSTQLAGEETQYF.

This chain uses TRBV7-9 with TRBJ1-5, with D possibly being TRBD1 (6 bases). Germline CDR1 SEHNR, CDR2 FQNEAQ (reference sequence). Trimming cost V 1 base and J 8 bases, with 12 bases left between them. The CDR3 totals 14 residues. CDR3 DNA: TGTGCCAGCAGCTTAGGGGCAGGGGAGGAGCCCCAGCATTTT. Translation gives CASSLGAGEEPQHF.

The chain uses TRBV19 and TRBJ1-5, with a tentative D call TRBD1 (5 bases). The CDR3 is made up of 13 amino acids. The germline V gene encodes CDR1 LNHDA and CDR2 SQIVND (reference sequence). The V and J ends lost 5 bases and 3 bases respectively, with 8 bases between them. The CDR3 sequence: CASSLRDNQPQHF. In nucleotides, the CDR3 is TGTGCCAGTAGTCTCAGGGACAATCAGCCCCAGCATTTT. Filled out from reference TRBV19 and TRBJ1-5, the complete variable domain reads DGGITQSPKYLFRKEGQNVTLSCEQNLNHDAMYWYRQDPGQGLRLIYYSQIVNDFQKGDIAEGYSVSREKKESFPLTVTSAQKNPTAFYLCASSLRDNQPQHFGDGTRLSIL.

The chain carries TRBV16 and TRBJ1-6, with 12 bases fitting TRBD1. Germline CDR1 and CDR2: KGHSY and FQNENV. The CDR3 is 18 amino acids. The V and J ends lost 3 bases and 5 bases, in that order; junction bases with no gene match: 8. The CDR3 coding sequence is TGTGCCAGCAGCCACCTTGGGGACAGGGGGCAAGATAATTCACCCCTCCACTTT. It codes for CASSHLGDRGQDNSPLHF. The full variable domain, rest sourced from reference TRBV16 and TRBJ1-6, is GEEVAQTPKHLVRGEGQKAKLYCAPIKGHSYVFWYQQVLKNEFKFLISFQNENVFDETGMPKERFSAKCLPNSPCSLEIQATKLEDSAVYFCASSHLGDRGQDNSPLHFGNGTRLTVT.

This sequence joins TRBV5-8 and TRBJ1-2; no reliable D call. Germline CDR1 and CDR2: SGHTS and YDEGEE. The V gene lost 4 bases and the J gene lost 8 bases, with 15 bases spanning the gap. There are 13 residues in the CDR3. CDR3 region: CASSEDTLVGYTF. Here the CDR3 DNA reads TGTGCCAGCAGCGAAGACACTCTGGTGGGCTACACCTTC.

V gene TRBV28 combines with J gene TRBJ2-7; 8 positions agree with TRBD1. Germline V lookup: CDR1 MDHEN, CDR2 SYDVKM. The J segment lost 0 bases and the V segment lost 3 bases, leaving 4 bases of the junction unmatched. The CDR3 is 15 residues long. The CDR3 loop is CASSFGTGDSYEQYF. The CDR3 DNA follows: TGTGCCAGCAGTTTCGGGACAGGCGACTCCTACGAGCAGTACTTC.

The chain uses TRBV6-1 and TRBJ1-3; the D is unclear. This CDR3 region has 13 residues. With 3 bases removed from V and 0 bases from J, the gap between germline ends came to 3 bases. Germline values: CDR1 MNHNS, CDR2 SASEGT. In DNA, the CDR3 is TGTGCCAGCAGTGATCCCTCTGGAAACACCATATATTTT. Its translation is CASSDPSGNTIYF.

J is TRBJ2-5 and V is TRBV7-9; D uncertain. This CDR3 spans 13 amino acids. The V end was cut by 7 bases, the J end by 1 base, with 10 bases between. Germline lookup yields CDR1 SEHNR and CDR2 FQNEAQ (reference sequence). CDR3 DNA: TGTGCCAGCAAGAGACCCACCCAAGAGACCCAGTACTTC. Its translation is CASKRPTQETQYF. Using reference TRBV7-9 and TRBJ2-5 for the parts outside the CDR3, the full variable domain is DTGVSQNPRHKITKRGQNVTFRCDPISEHNRLYWYRQTLGQGPEFLTYFQNEAQLEKSRLLSDRFSAERPKGSFSTLEIQRTEQGDSAMYLCASKRPTQETQYFGPGTRLLVL.

V gene TRBV7-8 combines with J gene TRBJ2-7; no clear D gene. Germline lookup yields CDR1 SGHVS and CDR2 FQNEAQ. V lost 1 base and J 3 bases, leaving 13 bases between the germline ends. This CDR3 is built from 15 residues. Here the CDR3 reads CASSLDWDRLYEQYF. In DNA, the CDR3 is TGTGCCAGCAGCTTAGACTGGGATAGACTCTACGAGCAGTACTTC.

This sequence joins TRBV11-3 and TRBJ2-3; possibly TRBD1 for D (7 bases). CDR1 SGHNT and CDR2 YENEEA come from the germline V gene. V was cut by 1 base and J by 9 bases, with 23 bases left in between. This CDR3 contains 17 residues. The CDR3 nucleotides are TGTGCCAGCAGCTTAGTGGCGGGGCCCCCCCCACAGGGGACGCAGTATTTT. Its protein is CASSLVAGPPPQGTQYF. The complete variable domain, with remaining parts taken from reference TRBV11-3 and TRBJ2-3, reads EAGVVQSPRYKIIEKKQPVAFWCNPISGHNTLYWYLQNLGQGPELLIRYENEEAVDDSQLPKDRFSAERLKGVDSTLKIQPAELGDSAVYLCASSLVAGPPPQGTQYFGPGTRLTVL.

The chain uses TRBV5-1 and TRBJ2-7; D is possibly TRBD1 (6 bases). V lost 4 bases and J lost 4, with 15 bases in between. CDR3 size: 14 residues. From germline, CDR1 is SGHRS and CDR2 YFSETQ. CDR3 in amino acids: CASSPGTPVYEQYF. The CDR3 DNA is TGCGCCAGCAGCCCCGGGACACCCGTATACGAGCAGTACTTC.

The CDR3 sequence: CASSLGGKPNTGELFF. DNA of the CDR3: TGTGCCAGCAGTCTTGGGGGGAAGCCGAACACCGGGGAGCTGTTTTTT. The chain links TRBV7-3 to TRBJ2-2; tentatively, D is TRBD2 (6 bases). Trimming pared 6 bases from V and 0 bases from J, leaving 14 bases between. This CDR3 has 16 amino acids. Germline lookup yields CDR1 SGHTA and CDR2 FQGTGA.

V gene TRBV7-6 combines with J gene TRBJ2-3; D not certain. The CDR3 has 15 residues. Per germline, CDR1 SGHVS and CDR2 FNYEAQ. Trimming removed 8 bases from V and 0 bases from J, with 15 bases in between. CDR3 residues: CASRNRFTSTDTQYF. CDR3 DNA: TGTGCCAGCCGTAACAGATTTACTAGCACAGATACGCAGTATTTT.

The chain links TRBV7-9 to TRBJ2-1, with TRBD2 identical over 7 bases. This CDR3 has 12 residues. Germline CDR1 and CDR2: SEHNR and FQNEAQ (reference sequence). V shed 3 bases, J shed 9 bases, and the junction held 2 bases outside the gene matches. The CDR3 DNA reads as TGTGCCAGCAGCTTGACTAGCTTTGAGCAGTTCTTC. It translates to CASSLTSFEQFF.

The V and J genes are TRBV2 and TRBJ1-4, with 9 bases matching TRBD1. Germline CDR1 SNHLY, CDR2 FYNNEI. J gave up 6 bases and V 8 bases, and 10 bases lay outside the gene matches. The CDR3 covers 15 residues. Here the CDR3 reads CASATHRDRDEKLFF. The CDR3, as DNA: TGTGCCAGCGCAACTCACCGGGACAGGGATGAAAAACTGTTTTTT.

CDR3 in DNA: TGTGCCAGCAGCTCGTGGGGGGTCGCTGAAGCTTTCTTT. It specifies CASSSWGVAEAFF. This chain uses TRBV5-5 with TRBJ1-1; the D gene is possibly TRBD1 (5 bases). The germline CDR1 and CDR2 sequences are SGHKS and YYEKEE (reference sequence). The CDR3 covers 13 residues. V was shortened by 3 bases and J by 6 bases, with 12 bases between the two germline ends.

The rearrangement links TRBV19 to TRBJ2-4, with D possibly TRBD1 on 5 matching bases. CDR1 is LNHDA and CDR2 is SQIVND in the germline V gene (reference sequence). The length of the CDR3 is 15 residues. Deletions cut 5 bases from V and 5 bases from J, with 16 bases between. CDR3 DNA: TGTGCCAGTAGTCCAAGGAACAGGCTCCAAAACATTCAGTACTTC. It yields the protein CASSPRNRLQNIQYF.

This chain links TRBV6-5 with TRBJ2-2; D is perhaps TRBD1 (5 bases). CDR1 is MNHEY, CDR2 SVGAGI, per germline. The ends were cut back, 9 bases at V and 0 bases at J, with 11 bases in the middle. The CDR3 spans 14 residues. The chain's CDR3 is CASSTTANTGELFF. DNA of the CDR3: TGTGCCAGTTCCACGACAGCGAACACCGGGGAGCTGTTTTTT.

This chain joins TRBV5-4 and TRBJ1-5; D is possibly TRBD1 (5 bases). The ends were cut back, 4 bases at V and 6 bases at J, with 14 bases in the middle. CDR1 SGHNT and CDR2 YYREEE come from the germline V gene (reference sequence). The CDR3 covers 14 residues. DNA for the CDR3: TGTGCCAGCAGCGACTCCGGGGCAAGTCAGCCCCAGCATTTT. Its translation: CASSDSGASQPQHF.

The chain links TRBV5-5 to TRBJ2-7; D unclear. The CDR3 has 14 residues. V lost 1 base and J lost 5, with 13 bases in between. CDR1 and CDR2 from the germline V gene are SGHKS and YYEKEE (reference sequence). Here the CDR3 reads CASSLTRTVHEQYF. CDR3 DNA sequence: TGTGCCAGCAGCTTGACCAGGACGGTCCACGAGCAGTACTTC.

The genes are TRBV7-3 and TRBJ1-3; D may correspond to TRBD1 or TRBD2 (6 bases each). TRBJ2-2 matches the DNA end more closely, so the J call is doubtful. CDR3 length: 16 residues. CDR1 is SGHTA and CDR2 is FQGTGA in the germline V gene. The CDR3 loop is CASTRNGGRAAGELFF. DNA of the CDR3: TGTGCCAGCACCCGAAATGGGGGGCGAGCCGCCGGGGAGCTGTTTTTT.